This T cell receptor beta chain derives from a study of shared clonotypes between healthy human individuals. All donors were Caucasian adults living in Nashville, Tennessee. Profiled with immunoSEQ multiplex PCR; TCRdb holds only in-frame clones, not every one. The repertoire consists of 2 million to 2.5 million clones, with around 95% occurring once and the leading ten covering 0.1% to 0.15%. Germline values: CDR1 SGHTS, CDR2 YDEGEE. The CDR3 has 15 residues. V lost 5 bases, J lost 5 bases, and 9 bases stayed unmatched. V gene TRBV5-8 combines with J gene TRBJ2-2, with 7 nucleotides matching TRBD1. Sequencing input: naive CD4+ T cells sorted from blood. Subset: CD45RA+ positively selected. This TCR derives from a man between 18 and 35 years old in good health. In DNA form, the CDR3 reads TGTGCCAGCAGAAGGGCCTCAGGGGGTACCGGGGAGCTGTTTTTT. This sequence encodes CASRRASGGTGELFF. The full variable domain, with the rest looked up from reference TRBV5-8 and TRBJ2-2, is EAGVTQSPTHLIKTRGQQATLRCSPISGHTSVYWYQQALGLGLQFLLWYDEGEERNRGNFPPRFSGRQFPNYSSELNVNALELEDSALYLCASRRASGGTGELFFGEGSRLTVL.